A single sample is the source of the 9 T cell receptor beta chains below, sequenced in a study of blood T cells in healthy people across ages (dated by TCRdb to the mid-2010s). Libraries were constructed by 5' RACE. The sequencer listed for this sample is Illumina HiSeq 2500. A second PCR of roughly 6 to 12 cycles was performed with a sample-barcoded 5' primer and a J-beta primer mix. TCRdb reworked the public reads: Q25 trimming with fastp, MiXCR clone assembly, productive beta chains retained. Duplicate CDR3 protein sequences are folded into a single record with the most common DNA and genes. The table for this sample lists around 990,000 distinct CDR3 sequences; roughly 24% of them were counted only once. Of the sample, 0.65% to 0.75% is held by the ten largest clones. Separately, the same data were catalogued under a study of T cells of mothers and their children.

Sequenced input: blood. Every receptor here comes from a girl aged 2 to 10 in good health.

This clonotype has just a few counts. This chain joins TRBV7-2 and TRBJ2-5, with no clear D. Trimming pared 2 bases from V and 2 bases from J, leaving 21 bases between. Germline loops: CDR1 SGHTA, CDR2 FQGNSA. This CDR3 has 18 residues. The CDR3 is CASSLLFPNSISQETQYF. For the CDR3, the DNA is TGTGCCAGCAGCTTACTGTTCCCCAATTCAATATCGCAAGAGACCCAGTACTTC.

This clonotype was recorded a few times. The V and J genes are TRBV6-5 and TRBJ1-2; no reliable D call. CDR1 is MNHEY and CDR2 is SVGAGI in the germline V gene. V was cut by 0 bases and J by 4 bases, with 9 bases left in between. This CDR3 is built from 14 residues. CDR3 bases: TGTGCCAGCAGTTACTCGAATTGGGGCTATGGCTACACCTTC. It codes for CASSYSNWGYGYTF.

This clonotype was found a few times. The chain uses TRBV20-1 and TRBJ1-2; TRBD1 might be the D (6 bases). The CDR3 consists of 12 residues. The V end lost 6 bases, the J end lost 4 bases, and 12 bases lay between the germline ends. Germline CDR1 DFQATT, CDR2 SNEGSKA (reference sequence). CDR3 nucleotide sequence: TGCAGTGCCATAGACAGGTCCTATGGCTACACCTTC. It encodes CSAIDRSYGYTF.

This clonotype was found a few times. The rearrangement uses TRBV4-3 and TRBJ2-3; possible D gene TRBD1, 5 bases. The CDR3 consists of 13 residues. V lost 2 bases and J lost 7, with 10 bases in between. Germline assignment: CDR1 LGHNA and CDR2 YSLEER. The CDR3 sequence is CASSQSRGYTQYF. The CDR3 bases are TGCGCCAGCAGCCAATCAAGGGGATATACGCAGTATTTT.

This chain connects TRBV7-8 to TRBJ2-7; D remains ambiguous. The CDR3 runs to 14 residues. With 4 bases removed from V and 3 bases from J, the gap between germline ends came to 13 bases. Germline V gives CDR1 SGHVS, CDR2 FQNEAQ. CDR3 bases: TGTGCCAGCAGCTCCCTGGGTGGCGACTACGAGCAGTACTTC. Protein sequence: CASSSLGGDYEQYF.

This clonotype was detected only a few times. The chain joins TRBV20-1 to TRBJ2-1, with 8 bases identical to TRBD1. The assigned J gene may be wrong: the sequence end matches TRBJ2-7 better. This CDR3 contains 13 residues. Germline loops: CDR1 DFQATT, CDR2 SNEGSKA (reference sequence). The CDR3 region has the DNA TGCAGTGCTAGAGGGACAGGGATTTACGAGCAGTACTTC. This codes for CSARGTGIYEQYF.

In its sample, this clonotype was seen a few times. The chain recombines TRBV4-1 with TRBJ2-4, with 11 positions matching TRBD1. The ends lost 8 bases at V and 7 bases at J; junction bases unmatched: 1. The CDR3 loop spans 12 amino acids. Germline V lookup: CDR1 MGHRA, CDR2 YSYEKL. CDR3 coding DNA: TGCGCCAGCGGACAGGGGGCGAACATTCAGTACTTC. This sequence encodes CASGQGANIQYF.

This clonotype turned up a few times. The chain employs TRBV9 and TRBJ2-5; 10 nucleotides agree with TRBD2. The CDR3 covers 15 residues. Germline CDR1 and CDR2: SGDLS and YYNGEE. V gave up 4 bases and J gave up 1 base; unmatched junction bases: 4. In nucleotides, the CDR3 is TGTGCCAGCAGCTCTAAGCGGGGGGGCCAAGAGACCCAGTACTTC. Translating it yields CASSSKRGGQETQYF.

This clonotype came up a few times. DNA for the CDR3: TGCAGTGCCCCGGGACATCGCGTGGCTTTCACTATAAACAATGAGCAGTTCTTC. It is translated as CSAPGHRVAFTINNEQFF. The chain uses TRBV20-1 and TRBJ2-1, with a possible D match to TRBD1 (6 bases). The CDR3 consists of 18 residues. V gave up 6 bases and J gave up 5 bases, with 29 bases separating them. Germline assignment: CDR1 DFQATT and CDR2 SNEGSKA (reference sequence).